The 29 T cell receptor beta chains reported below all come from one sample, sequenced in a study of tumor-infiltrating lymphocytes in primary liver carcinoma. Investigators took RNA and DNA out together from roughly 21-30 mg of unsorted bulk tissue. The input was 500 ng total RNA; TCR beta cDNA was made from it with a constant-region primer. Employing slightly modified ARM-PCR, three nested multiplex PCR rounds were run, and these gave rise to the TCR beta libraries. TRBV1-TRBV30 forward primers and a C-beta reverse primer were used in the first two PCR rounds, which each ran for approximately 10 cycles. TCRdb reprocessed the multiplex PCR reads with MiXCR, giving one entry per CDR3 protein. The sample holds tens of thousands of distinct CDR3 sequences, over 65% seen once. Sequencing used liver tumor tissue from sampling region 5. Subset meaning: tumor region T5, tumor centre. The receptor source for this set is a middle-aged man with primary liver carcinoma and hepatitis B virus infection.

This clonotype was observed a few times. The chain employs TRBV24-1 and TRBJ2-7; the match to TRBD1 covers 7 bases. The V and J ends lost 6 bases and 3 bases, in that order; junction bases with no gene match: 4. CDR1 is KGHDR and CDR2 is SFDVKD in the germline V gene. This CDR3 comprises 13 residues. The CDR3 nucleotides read TGTGCCACCAGTAAGGGGGCGAGCTACGAGCAGTACTTC. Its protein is CATSKGASYEQYF.

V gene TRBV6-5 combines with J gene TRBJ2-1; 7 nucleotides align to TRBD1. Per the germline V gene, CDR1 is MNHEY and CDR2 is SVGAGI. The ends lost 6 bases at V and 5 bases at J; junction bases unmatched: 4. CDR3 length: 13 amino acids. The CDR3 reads CASSLTGDNEQFF. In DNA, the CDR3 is TGTGCCAGCAGCCTAACAGGGGACAATGAGCAGTTCTTC.

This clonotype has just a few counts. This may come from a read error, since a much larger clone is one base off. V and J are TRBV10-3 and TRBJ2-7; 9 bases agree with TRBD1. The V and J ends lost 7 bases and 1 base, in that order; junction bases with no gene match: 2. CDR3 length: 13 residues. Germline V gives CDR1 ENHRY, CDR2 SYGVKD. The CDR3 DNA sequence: TGTGCCATCAATGGACAGGGGTCCTACGAGCAGTACTTC. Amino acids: CAINGQGSYEQYF.

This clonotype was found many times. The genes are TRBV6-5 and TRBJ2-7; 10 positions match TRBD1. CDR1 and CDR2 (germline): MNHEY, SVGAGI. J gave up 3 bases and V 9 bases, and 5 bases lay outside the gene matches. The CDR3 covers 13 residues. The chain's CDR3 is CASNRDRGYEQYF. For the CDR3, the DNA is TGTGCCAGTAACCGGGACAGGGGCTACGAGCAGTACTTC.

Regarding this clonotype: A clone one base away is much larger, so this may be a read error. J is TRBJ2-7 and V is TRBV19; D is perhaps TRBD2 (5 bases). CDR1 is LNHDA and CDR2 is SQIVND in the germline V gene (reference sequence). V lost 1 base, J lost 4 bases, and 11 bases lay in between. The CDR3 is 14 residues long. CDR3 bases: TGTGCCAGTAGTATAGTCCTAGGGAGATACGAGCAGTACTTC. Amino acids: CASSIVLGRYEQYF. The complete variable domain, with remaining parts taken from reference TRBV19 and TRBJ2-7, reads DGGITQSPKYLFRKEGQNVTLSCEQNLNHDAMYWYRQDPGQGLRLIYYSQIVNDFQKGDIAEGYSVSREKKESFPLTVTSAQKNPTAFYLCASSIVLGRYEQYFGPGTRLTVT.

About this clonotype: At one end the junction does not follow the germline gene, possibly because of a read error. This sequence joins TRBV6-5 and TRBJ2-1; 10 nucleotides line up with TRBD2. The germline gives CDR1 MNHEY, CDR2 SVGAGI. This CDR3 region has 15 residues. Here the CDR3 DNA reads TGTGCCACCAATCCAGGACTAGCGGCATACAATGAGCAGTTTTTC. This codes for CATNPGLAAYNEQFF.

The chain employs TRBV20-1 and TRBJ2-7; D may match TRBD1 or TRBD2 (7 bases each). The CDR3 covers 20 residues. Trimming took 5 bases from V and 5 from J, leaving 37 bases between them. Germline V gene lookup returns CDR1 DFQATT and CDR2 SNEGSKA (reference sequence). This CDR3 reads CSAPTIWDSRLGAGNDEQYF. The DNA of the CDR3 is TGCAGTGCTCCGACCATATGGGACAGTCGGCTTGGAGCGGGAAACGACGAGCAGTACTTC.

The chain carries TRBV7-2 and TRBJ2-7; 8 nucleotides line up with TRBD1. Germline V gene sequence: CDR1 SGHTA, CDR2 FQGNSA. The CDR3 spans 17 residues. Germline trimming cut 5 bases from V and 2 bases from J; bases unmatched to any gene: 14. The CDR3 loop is CASSRIDPTGDTYEQYF. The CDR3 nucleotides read TGTGCCAGCAGCCGGATCGACCCGACAGGGGACACCTACGAGCAGTACTTC.

The CDR3: CAWSVPGLAGHLNEQFF. CDR3 sequence (DNA): TGTGCCTGGAGTGTACCCGGACTAGCGGGGCATCTTAATGAGCAGTTCTTC. This chain joins TRBV30 and TRBJ2-1; TRBD2 agrees at 12 bases. CDR1 is GTSNPN, CDR2 SVGIG, per germline (reference sequence). V shed 0 bases, J shed 7 bases, and the junction held 10 bases outside the gene matches. The CDR3 extends over 17 amino acids.

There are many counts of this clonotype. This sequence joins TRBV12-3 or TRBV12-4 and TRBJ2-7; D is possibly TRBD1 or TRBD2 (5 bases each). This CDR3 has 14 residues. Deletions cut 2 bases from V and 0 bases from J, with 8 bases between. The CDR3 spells CASSLSGGSYEQYF. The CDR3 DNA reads TGTGCCAGCAGTTTAAGTGGGGGCTCCTACGAGCAGTACTTC.

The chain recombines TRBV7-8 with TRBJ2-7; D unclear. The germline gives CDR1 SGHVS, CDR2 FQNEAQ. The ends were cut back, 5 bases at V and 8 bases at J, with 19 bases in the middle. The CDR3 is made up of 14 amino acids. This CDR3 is CASSDGLDSDKQYF. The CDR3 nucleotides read TGTGCCAGCAGCGATGGGCTAGATTCCGACAAGCAGTACTTC.

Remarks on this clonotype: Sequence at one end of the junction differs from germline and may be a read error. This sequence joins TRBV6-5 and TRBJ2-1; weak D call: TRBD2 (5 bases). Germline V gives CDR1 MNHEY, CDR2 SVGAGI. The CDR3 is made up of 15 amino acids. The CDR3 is CASNARESFYNEQFF. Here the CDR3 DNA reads TGCGCCAGCAACGCGAGGGAGAGCTTCTACAATGAGCAGTTCTTC.

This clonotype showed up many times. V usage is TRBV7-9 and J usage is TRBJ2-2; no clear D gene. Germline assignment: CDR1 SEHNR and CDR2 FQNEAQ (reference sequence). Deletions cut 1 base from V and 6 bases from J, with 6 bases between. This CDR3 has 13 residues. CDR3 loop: CASSLEKAGELFF. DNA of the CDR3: TGTGCCAGCAGCTTAGAAAAGGCCGGGGAGCTGTTTTTT.

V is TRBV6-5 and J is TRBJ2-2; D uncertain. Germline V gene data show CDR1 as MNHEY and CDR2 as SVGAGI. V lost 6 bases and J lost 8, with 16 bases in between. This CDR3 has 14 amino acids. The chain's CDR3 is CASRVSEGRGELFF. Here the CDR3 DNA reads TGTGCCAGCAGAGTCAGTGAAGGTCGGGGGGAGCTGTTTTTT.

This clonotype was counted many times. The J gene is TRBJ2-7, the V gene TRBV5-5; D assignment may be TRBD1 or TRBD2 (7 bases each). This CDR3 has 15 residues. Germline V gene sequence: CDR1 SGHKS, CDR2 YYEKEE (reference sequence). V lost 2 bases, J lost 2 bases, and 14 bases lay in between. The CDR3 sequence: CASSLLGGGPYEQYF. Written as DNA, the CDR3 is TGTGCCAGCAGCTTATTGGGAGGGGGCCCCTACGAGCAGTACTTC.

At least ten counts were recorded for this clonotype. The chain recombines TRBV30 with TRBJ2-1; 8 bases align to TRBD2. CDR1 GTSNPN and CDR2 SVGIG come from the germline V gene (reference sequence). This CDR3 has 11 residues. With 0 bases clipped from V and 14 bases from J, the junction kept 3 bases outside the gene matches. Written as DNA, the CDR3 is TGTGCCTGGAGTGTCGGGCGGGAGGAGTTCTTC. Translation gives CAWSVGREEFF. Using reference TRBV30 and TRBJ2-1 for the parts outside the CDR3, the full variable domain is SQTIHQWPATLVQPVGSPLSLECTVEGTSNPNLYWYRQAAGRGLQLLFYSVGIGQISSEVPQNLSASRPQDRQFILSSKKLLLSDSGFYLCAWSVGREEFFGPGTRLTVL.

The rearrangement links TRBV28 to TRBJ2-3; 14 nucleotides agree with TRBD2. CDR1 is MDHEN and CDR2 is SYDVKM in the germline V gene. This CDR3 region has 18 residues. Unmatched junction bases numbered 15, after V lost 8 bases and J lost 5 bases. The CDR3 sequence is CASCPAPGTSGSGDTQYF. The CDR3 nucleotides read TGTGCCAGCTGTCCCGCCCCCGGGACTAGCGGGAGTGGAGATACGCAGTATTTT.

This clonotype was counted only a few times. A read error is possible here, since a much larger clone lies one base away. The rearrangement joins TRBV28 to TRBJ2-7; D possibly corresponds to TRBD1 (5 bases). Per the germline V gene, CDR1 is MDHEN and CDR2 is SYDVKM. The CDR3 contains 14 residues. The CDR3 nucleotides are TGTGCCATTCAGACAGCCAGAACTTCCTACGAGCGGTACTTC. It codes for CAIQTARTSYERYF.

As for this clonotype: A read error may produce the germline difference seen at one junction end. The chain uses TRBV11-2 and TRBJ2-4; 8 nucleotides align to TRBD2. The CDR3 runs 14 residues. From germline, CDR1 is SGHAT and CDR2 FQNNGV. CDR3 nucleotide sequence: TGTACCAGCAGCCCCCAGCGGGGGTGGGACATTCAGTGCTTC. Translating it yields CTSSPQRGWDIQCF.

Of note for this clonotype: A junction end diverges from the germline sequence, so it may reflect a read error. The CDR3 sequence: CASNLTGNSYGQYF. CDR3 nucleotide sequence: TGTGCCAGCAACCTAACGGGAAACTCCTACGGGCAGTACTTC. The chain recombines TRBV6-2 or TRBV6-3 with TRBJ2-7, with TRBD2 as a possible D gene (5 bases). This CDR3 region has 14 residues. CDR1 MNHEY and CDR2 SVGEGT come from the germline V gene.

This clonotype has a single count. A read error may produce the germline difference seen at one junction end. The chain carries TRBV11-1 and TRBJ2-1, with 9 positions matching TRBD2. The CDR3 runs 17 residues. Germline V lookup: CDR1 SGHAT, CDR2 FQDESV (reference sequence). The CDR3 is CASSQGLAGEVDNDQFF. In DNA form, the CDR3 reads TGTGCCAGCAGCCAGGGACTAGCTGGAGAAGTTGACAATGACCAGTTCTTC.

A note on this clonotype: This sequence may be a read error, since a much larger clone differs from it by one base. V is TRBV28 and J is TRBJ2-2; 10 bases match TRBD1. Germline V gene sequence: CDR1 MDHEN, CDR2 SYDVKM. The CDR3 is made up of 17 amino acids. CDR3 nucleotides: TGTGCCAGCAGCTTAACACCGGGACAGGGGAACACCGAGGAGCTGTTTTTT. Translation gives CASSLTPGQGNTEELFF.

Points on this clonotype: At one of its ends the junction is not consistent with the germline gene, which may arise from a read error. CDR3 sequence reads: CAGNSTLNTEAFF. For the CDR3, the DNA is TGTGCCGGCAACTCGACCTTGAACACCGAAGCTTTCTTT. This rearrangement joins TRBV11-1 to TRBJ1-1; D uncertain. This CDR3 is built from 13 residues. CDR1 SGHAT and CDR2 FQDESV come from the germline V gene (reference sequence). The whole variable domain, remainder taken from reference TRBV11-1 and TRBJ1-1, is EAEVAQSPRYKITEKSQAVAFWCDPISGHATLYWYRQILGQGPELLVQFQDESVVDDSQLPKDRFSAERLKGVDSTLKIQPAELGDSAMYLCAGNSTLNTEAFFGQGTRLTVV.

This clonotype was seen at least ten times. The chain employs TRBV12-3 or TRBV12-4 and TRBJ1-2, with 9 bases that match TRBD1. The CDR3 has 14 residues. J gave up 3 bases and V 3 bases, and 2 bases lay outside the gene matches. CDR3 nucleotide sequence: TGTGCCAGCAGTTTTAGGGACAGGGACTATGGCTACACCTTC. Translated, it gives CASSFRDRDYGYTF.

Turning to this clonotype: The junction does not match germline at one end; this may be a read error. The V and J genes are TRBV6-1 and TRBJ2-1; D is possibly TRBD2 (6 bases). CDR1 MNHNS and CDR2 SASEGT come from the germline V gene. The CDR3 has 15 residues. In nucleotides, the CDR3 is TGTGCCTGCAGGGCATGGCCTAGCGACTACGATGAGCAGTTCTTC. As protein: CACRAWPSDYDEQFF.

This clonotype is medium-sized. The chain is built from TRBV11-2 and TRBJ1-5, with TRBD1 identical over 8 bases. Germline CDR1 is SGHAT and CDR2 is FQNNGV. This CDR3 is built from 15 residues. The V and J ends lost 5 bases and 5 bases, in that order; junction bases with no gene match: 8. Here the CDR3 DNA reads TGTGCCAGCAGCCCTGGGACAGGCGCTCATCAGCCCCAGCATTTT. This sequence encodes CASSPGTGAHQPQHF.

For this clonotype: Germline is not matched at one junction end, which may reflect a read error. The CDR3 DNA sequence: TGCGCCAGCGGCTTGGGGACTTCCCAACCAGATACGCAATATTTT. Its translation is CASGLGTSQPDTQYF. The J gene is TRBJ2-3, the V gene TRBV5-1; perhaps TRBD2 as D (6 bases). Germline V gives CDR1 SGHRS, CDR2 YFSETQ. The CDR3 has 15 amino acids.

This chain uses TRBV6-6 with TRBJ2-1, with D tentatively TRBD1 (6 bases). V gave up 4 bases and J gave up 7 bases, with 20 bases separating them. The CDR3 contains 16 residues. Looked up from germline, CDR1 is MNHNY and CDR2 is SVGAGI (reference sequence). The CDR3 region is CASSLLRGTKENEQFF. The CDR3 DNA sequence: TGTGCCAGCAGTTTACTTAGGGGGACCAAGGAAAATGAGCAGTTCTTC.

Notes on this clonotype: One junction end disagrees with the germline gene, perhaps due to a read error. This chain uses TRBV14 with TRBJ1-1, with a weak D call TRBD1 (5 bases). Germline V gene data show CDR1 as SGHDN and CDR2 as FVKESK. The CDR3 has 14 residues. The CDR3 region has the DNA TGTGCCAGCAGCCCGGGGGAGGTTGACACTGAAGCTTCCTTT. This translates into CASSPGEVDTEASF. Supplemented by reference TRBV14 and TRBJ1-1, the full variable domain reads EAGVTQFPSHSVIEKGQTVTLRCDPISGHDNLYWYRRVMGKEIKFLLHFVKESKQDESGMPNNRFLAERTGGTYSTLKVQPAELEDSGVYFCASSPGEVDTEASFGQGTRLTVV.